This TCR beta chain was profiled in a study of T cell responses to AZD1222 COVID-19 vaccine. Overall study results and limits: Following two doses of AZD1222, Spike-specific TCR breadth and depth rose.

Regarding this clone: Its antigen is undetermined.

Repertoires were generated with immunoSEQ multiplex PCR, while TCRdb's copy carries only in-frame clones and drops some. The sample has approximately 50,000 clones; about 85% are singletons. J gave up 14 bases and V 6 bases, and 9 bases lay outside the gene matches. This CDR3 is built from 14 residues. Per the germline V gene, CDR1 is MDHEN and CDR2 is SYDVKM. The clonotype comes from an adult in good health. Here the sequenced sample was peripheral blood, taken on day 0 of MenACWY control vaccination. This chain links TRBV28 with TRBJ2-1; 14 nucleotides align to TRBD2. The CDR3: CASSPWGLAGDKFF. CDR3 sequence (DNA): TGTGCCAGCAGCCCTTGGGGACTAGCGGGAGATAAGTTCTTC.